One sample yielded the 19 T cell receptor beta chains listed below, sequenced in a study of radiotherapy plus CTLA-4 blockade in lung cancer. Repertoires were generated with immunoSEQ multiplex PCR, while TCRdb's copy carries only in-frame clones and drops some. The sample shows approximately 100,000 clones, approximately 81% of them seen only once. This material consisted of peripheral blood, taken from a patient treated with radiotherapy plus ipilimumab. The receptor set was obtained from a human donor with non-small cell lung cancer that progressed on radiotherapy plus ipilimumab. Some clones in this sample may be carry-over from other donors' samples.

This chain joins TRBV28 and TRBJ1-1; D is ambiguous. V lost 6 bases, J lost 0 bases, and 11 bases lay in between. The CDR3 has 14 residues. CDR1 and CDR2 from the germline V gene are MDHEN and SYDVKM. Here the CDR3 reads CASRTTSLNTEAFF. CDR3 coding DNA: TGTGCCAGCAGGACAACCAGCTTGAACACTGAAGCTTTCTTT.

This clone was observed once. The CDR3 here is CATLSTIRDGNTEAFF. CDR3 bases: TGTGCCACCTTAAGCACAATCCGGGACGGGAACACTGAAGCTTTCTTT. V is TRBV19 and J is TRBJ1-1; tentatively, D is TRBD1 (5 bases). Trimming removed 10 bases at V and 1 base at J, with 22 bases between. The CDR3 consists of 16 residues. The germline gives CDR1 LNHDA, CDR2 SQIVND (reference sequence).

The chain is built from TRBV6-5 and TRBJ1-3; possible D gene TRBD1, 6 bases. Per germline, CDR1 MNHEY and CDR2 SVGAGI. CDR3 size: 14 residues. Trimming pared 5 bases from V and 4 bases from J, leaving 12 bases between. The CDR3 DNA reads as TGTGCCAGCAGTGTCACAGGGTTAGGAAACACCATATATTTT. The encoded protein is CASSVTGLGNTIYF.

The chain joins TRBV4-3 to TRBJ1-2; 11 bases agree with TRBD1. This CDR3 is 16 amino acids long. V shed 1 base and J 4 bases; nucleotides not matched to a gene: 5. The germline gives CDR1 LGHNA, CDR2 YSLEER. CDR3 coding DNA: TGCGCCAGCAGCCAAGCTTCAGGGACAGGGGGCTATGGCTACACCTTC. Its translation is CASSQASGTGGYGYTF.

This clone was observed once. The chain has TRBV18 and TRBJ2-7, with 10 bases aligning to TRBD1. V trimming: 0 bases; J trimming: 5 bases; junction bases outside the gene matches: 10. Looked up from germline, CDR1 is KGHSH and CDR2 is LQKENI. CDR3 length: 17 amino acids. CDR3 amino acids: CASSPPGQGSFWDEQYF. The CDR3 region has the DNA TGTGCCAGCTCACCACCGGGACAGGGGTCGTTCTGGGACGAGCAGTACTTC.

V usage is TRBV7-2 and J usage is TRBJ2-5, with 8 bases fitting TRBD2. The CDR3 totals 16 residues. Trimming cost V 3 bases and J 0 bases; bases outside gene matches: 6. Germline V lookup: CDR1 SGHTA, CDR2 FQGNSA. DNA of the CDR3: TGTGCCAGCAGCTTGGTCGGGGGGGCCAACCAAGAGACCCAGTACTTC. Its translation is CASSLVGGANQETQYF.

The chain is built from TRBV11-2 and TRBJ1-2; D not certain. The CDR3 extends over 14 amino acids. CDR1 SGHAT and CDR2 FQNNGV come from the germline V gene. Trimming shortened V by 3 bases and J by 4 bases, and 12 bases separated the two germline ends. CDR3 bases: TGTGCCAGCAGCTTTAGAGGTTACAGCTATGGCTACACCTTC. Its protein is CASSFRGYSYGYTF.

The chain links TRBV5-6 to TRBJ2-1; possibly TRBD2 for D (6 bases). Germline V gene sequence: CDR1 SGHDT, CDR2 YYEEEE. CDR3 length equals 15 residues. V lost 4 bases and J 4 bases, leaving 15 bases between the germline ends. CDR3 sequence: CASSTLGGPYNEQFF. The CDR3 nucleotides read TGTGCCAGCAGCACCCTCGGGGGACCATACAATGAGCAGTTCTTC.

The rearrangement joins TRBV4-3 to TRBJ2-2, with D maybe TRBD1 (6 bases). The CDR3 is 16 amino acids. V lost 5 bases to trimming and J lost 0 bases, with 13 bases between them. From germline, CDR1 is LGHNA and CDR2 YSLEER. The CDR3 region is CASSASGHTNTGELFF. CDR3 coding DNA: TGCGCCAGCAGCGCATCGGGACATACGAACACCGGGGAGCTGTTTTTT.

The chain combines TRBV29-1 with TRBJ1-3; 7 bases match TRBD1. Germline-derived CDR1 and CDR2 are SQVTM and ANQGSEA. The CDR3 has 13 residues. V lost 4 bases to trimming and J lost 4 bases; unmatched junction nucleotides: 4. The CDR3 DNA reads TGCAGCGTTGCTGGGACAGTGGGAAACACCATATATTTT. The encoded protein is CSVAGTVGNTIYF.

The chain combines TRBV9 with TRBJ2-2; 10 nucleotides agree with TRBD1. This CDR3 contains 16 residues. The V gene end was trimmed by 2 bases and the J gene end by 7 bases; junction bases not matched to a gene: 8. Germline loops: CDR1 SGDLS, CDR2 YYNGEE. The CDR3 sequence: CASSVSTGGYVGELFF. CDR3 sequence (DNA): TGTGCCAGCAGCGTTTCGACAGGGGGCTACGTCGGGGAGCTGTTTTTT.

This clone was detected once. This sequence joins TRBV9 and TRBJ1-6; a weak D match, TRBD1 (5 bases). This CDR3 has 16 residues. V was clipped by 4 bases and J by 3 bases, with 14 bases between them. Germline lookup yields CDR1 SGDLS and CDR2 YYNGEE. CDR3 region: CASSPSGANYNSPLHF. In DNA form, the CDR3 reads TGTGCCAGCAGCCCTAGTGGGGCGAACTATAATTCACCCCTCCACTTT. The full variable domain, rest sourced from reference TRBV9 and TRBJ1-6, is DSGVTQTPKHLITATGQRVTLRCSPRSGDLSVYWYQQSLDQGLQFLIQYYNGEERAKGNILERFSAQQFPDLHSELNLSSLELGDSALYFCASSPSGANYNSPLHFGNGTRLTVT.

V gene TRBV4-2 combines with J gene TRBJ1-5; 10 positions match TRBD1. The J segment lost 8 bases and the V segment lost 4 bases, leaving 8 bases of the junction unmatched. Germline CDR1 reads LGHNA; CDR2 reads YNFKEQ. CDR3 size: 15 residues. CDR3 DNA sequence: TGTGCCAGCAGCCTCGGGACAGGGGTACTGGAGCCCCAGCATTTT. Translating it yields CASSLGTGVLEPQHF.

The chain uses TRBV4-2 and TRBJ1-4, with D tentatively TRBD1 (5 bases). The CDR3 has 16 amino acids. Per the germline V gene, CDR1 is LGHNA and CDR2 is YNFKEQ. Trimming removed 0 bases at V and 10 bases at J, with 18 bases between. The CDR3 region is CASSQEVYDGGGKLFF. CDR3 nucleotide sequence: TGTGCCAGCAGCCAAGAGGTTTACGACGGGGGTGGAAAACTGTTTTTT.

The rearrangement uses TRBV19 and TRBJ2-2, with 7 bases that match TRBD1. The CDR3 is made up of 15 amino acids. With V trimmed by 6 bases and J by 0 bases, 4 bases remained unmatched. CDR1 is LNHDA, CDR2 SQIVND, per germline (reference sequence). Here the CDR3 reads CASRSGQSNTGELFF. The CDR3 DNA is TGTGCCAGTAGGTCGGGACAGTCGAACACCGGGGAGCTGTTTTTT.

This chain connects TRBV4-2 to TRBJ2-1, with D maybe TRBD1 (6 bases). Trimming pared 4 bases from V and 6 bases from J, leaving 16 bases between. Germline values: CDR1 LGHNA, CDR2 YNFKEQ. This CDR3 has 15 amino acids. Here the CDR3 reads CASSRYQGSFNEQFF. Here the CDR3 DNA reads TGTGCCAGCAGCCGATATCAGGGGAGCTTCAATGAGCAGTTCTTC.

The chain is built from TRBV6-5 and TRBJ1-3; D might be TRBD1 (6 bases). Trimming shortened V by 7 bases and J by 2 bases, and 9 bases separated the two germline ends. Looked up from germline, CDR1 is MNHEY and CDR2 is SVGAGI. This CDR3 spans 13 amino acids. Written as DNA, the CDR3 is TGTGCCAGCACAGGGGCCCCTGGAAACACCATATATTTT. Its protein product is CASTGAPGNTIYF.

This rearrangement joins TRBV25-1 to TRBJ1-2, with a possible D match to TRBD1 (5 bases). V shed 8 bases and J shed 8 bases, with 18 bases lying between them. The CDR3 runs to 13 residues. CDR1 and CDR2 (germline): MGHDK, SYGVNS. This CDR3 reads CASLGRDRGGYTF. The CDR3 DNA sequence: TGTGCCAGCCTGGGCAGGGACCGGGGGGGCTACACCTTC.

J is TRBJ1-1 and V is TRBV15, with D unresolved. The length of the CDR3 is 13 residues. Germline lookup yields CDR1 LNHNV and CDR2 YYDKDF (reference sequence). V lost 0 bases, J lost 0 bases, and 2 bases lay in between. The CDR3 protein is CATSRDVNTEAFF. CDR3 DNA sequence: TGTGCCACCAGCAGAGACGTGAACACTGAAGCTTTCTTT.